Reported below is one TCR beta chain. The antigen is not known. The source of the sample is a study of a mutant IDH1 vaccine in newly diagnosed glioma. Study overall: Patients were started on vaccination 4-6 weeks after radiotherapy alone, or with temozolomide cycles.

V dropped 4 bases and J dropped 2; count of bases not matched to a gene: 6. This CDR3 region has 16 residues. Germline V lookup: CDR1 MNHEY, CDR2 SVGAGI. Documented time point: week 23, last vaccination. Each dose of the vaccine consisted of 300 ug of mutant IDH1 20-mer peptide, with topical imiquimod. Libraries were prepared by immunoSEQ multiplex PCR; TCRdb keeps only in-frame clonotypes and omits some of them. The sample gives approximately 70,000 clones, roughly 84% of which show up once; 13% is in the top ten. The material was PBMCs, obtained from a glioma patient whose treatment included an IDH1 peptide vaccine. V and J are TRBV6-5 and TRBJ2-1; 9 bases line up with TRBD2. The sequence was collected from a man aged 18 to 35 with glioma. The chain's CDR3 is CASSSIAGVAYNEQFF. In DNA, the CDR3 is TGTGCCAGCAGTTCAATAGCGGGGGTAGCCTACAATGAGCAGTTCTTC.